This T cell receptor beta chain is drawn from a study of beta chain features in type 1 diabetes. Findings of the study overall: TCRB CDR3s from Type 1 diabetes patients were moderately but significantly shorter in all four CD4+ subsets. Healthy donors had naive, central memory and Treg TCRB repertoires that appeared less similar than those seen among patients.

It was via CD45RO/CCR7/CD25/CD127/CD95/CD27 that CD4+ naive, central memory, regulatory and stem cell-like memory cells were sorted. On this clone itself: What it binds is not known.

Reverse transcription of all isolated RNA meant that expressed TCRB transcripts were sequenced. Assay used: immunoSEQ multiplex PCR; TCRdb lists only in-frame clones, some missing. The sample holds 350,000 to 450,000 clones, around 14% seen once. Looked up from germline, CDR1 is KGHSH and CDR2 is LQKENI. Deletions cut 1 base from V and 5 bases from J, with 8 bases between. The length of the CDR3 is 13 residues. The sample was naive CD4+ T cells from blood. The rearrangement joins TRBV18 to TRBJ1-2; D gene ambiguous. The clonotype originates from a man aged 25-45 years in good health. This CDR3 reads CASSPLGLYGYTF. In DNA, the CDR3 is TGTGCCAGCTCACCACTGGGCCTGTATGGCTACACCTTC.